The 20 T cell receptor beta chains presented below share a single source sample, sequenced in a study of T cells in pancreatic ductal adenocarcinoma. Surgery without prior neoadjuvant therapy was the treatment of the selected pancreatic ductal adenocarcinoma patients. Data came from immunoSEQ multiplex PCR; TCRdb stores just in-frame clones and leaves some out. The sample has about 97,000 clones; nearly 95% are singletons. The sample consisted of PBMCs. These receptors originate from a human donor with pancreatic ductal adenocarcinoma.

The gene calls are TRBV27 and TRBJ2-7, with TRBD2 matching 9 bases. This CDR3 is 14 amino acids long. CDR1 and CDR2 from the germline V gene are MNHEY and SMNVEV (reference sequence). J was trimmed by 3 bases and V by 2 bases; bases with no gene match: 2. The CDR3 DNA is TGTGCCAGCAGTTTAGCGGGAGGGGACTACGAGCAGTACTTC. Translated: CASSLAGGDYEQYF.

The chain recombines TRBV25-1 with TRBJ2-2; a weak D match, TRBD2 (5 bases). Deletions cut 2 bases from V and 7 bases from J, with 5 bases between. This CDR3 contains 12 residues. Germline-derived CDR1 and CDR2 are MGHDK and SYGVNS. In DNA form, the CDR3 reads TGTGCCAGCAGTGAACGGGGCGGGGAGCTGTTTTTT. It translates to CASSERGGELFF.

V and J are TRBV4-1 and TRBJ2-5; 10 bases match TRBD1. The CDR3 runs to 16 residues. V lost 4 bases, J lost 4 bases, and 9 bases stayed unmatched. Germline V gene data show CDR1 as MGHRA and CDR2 as YSYEKL. The CDR3 region has the DNA TGCGCCAGCAGCCTCAACGCCGGACAGGGGGGAGAGACCCAGTACTTC. Translation gives CASSLNAGQGGETQYF.

The chain joins TRBV7-9 to TRBJ2-6; TRBD1 matches at 10 bases. Trimming cost V 4 bases and J 0 bases; bases outside gene matches: 6. The CDR3 covers 18 residues. The V gene's germline CDR1 is SEHNR and CDR2 FQNEAQ (reference sequence). The CDR3 region is CASSSPGTGVSGANVLTF. The CDR3 region has the DNA TGTGCCAGCAGCTCTCCCGGGACAGGGGTCTCTGGGGCCAACGTCCTGACTTTC. The entire variable domain, with the rest obtained from reference TRBV7-9 and TRBJ2-6, is as follows: DTGVSQNPRHKITKRGQNVTFRCDPISEHNRLYWYRQTLGQGPEFLTYFQNEAQLEKSRLLSDRFSAERPKGSFSTLEIQRTEQGDSAMYLCASSSPGTGVSGANVLTFGAGSRLTVL.

The chain joins TRBV7-9 to TRBJ2-1; D is ambiguous. The ends were cut back, 3 bases at V and 7 bases at J, with 16 bases in the middle. CDR1 is SEHNR, CDR2 FQNEAQ, per germline (reference sequence). The CDR3 has 15 residues. The CDR3 here is CASSFTLPEKNEQFF. DNA for the CDR3: TGTGCCAGCAGCTTTACGCTACCGGAGAAAAATGAGCAGTTCTTC.

The chain joins TRBV30 to TRBJ1-1, with 8 bases that match TRBD1. The CDR3 length is 13 residues. The J segment lost 1 base and the V segment lost 4 bases, leaving 2 bases of the junction unmatched. CDR1 and CDR2 (germline): GTSNPN, SVGIG (reference sequence). Here the CDR3 reads CAWNGQGNTEAFF. The CDR3 bases are TGTGCCTGGAACGGACAGGGGAACACTGAAGCTTTCTTT.

This rearrangement joins TRBV29-1 to TRBJ2-2; TRBD1 aligns across 7 bases. The CDR3 consists of 15 residues. Trimming took 0 bases from V and 8 from J; bases not matched to a gene: 9. The germline V gene has CDR1 SQVTM and CDR2 ANQGSEA. CDR3 sequence reads: CSVEDPVRGKGELFF. As DNA, the CDR3 is TGCAGCGTTGAAGATCCGGTCAGGGGGAAAGGGGAGCTGTTTTTT.

The chain recombines TRBV9 with TRBJ2-2, with TRBD2 identical over 14 bases. This CDR3 spans 19 amino acids. The ends lost 0 bases at V and 4 bases at J; junction bases unmatched: 8. The germline gives CDR1 SGDLS, CDR2 YYNGEE. The DNA for the CDR3 is TGTGCCAGCAGCGTAGCGACTAGCGGGAGGGGCGTATTCACCGGGGAGCTGTTTTTT. Translated, it gives CASSVATSGRGVFTGELFF. Variable domain in full (rest from reference TRBV9 and TRBJ2-2): DSGVTQTPKHLITATGQRVTLRCSPRSGDLSVYWYQQSLDQGLQFLIQYYNGEERAKGNILERFSAQQFPDLHSELNLSSLELGDSALYFCASSVATSGRGVFTGELFFGEGSRLTVL.

The chain carries TRBV7-2 and TRBJ2-3; no definite D call. Trimming shortened V by 5 bases and J by 5 bases, and 11 bases separated the two germline ends. Germline values: CDR1 SGHTA, CDR2 FQGNSA. The CDR3 totals 13 residues. The CDR3 DNA sequence: TGTGCCAGCAGCACTATCCTCTTAGATACGCAGTATTTT. Translated, it gives CASSTILLDTQYF.

This rearrangement joins TRBV11-2 to TRBJ2-7; TRBD1 matches 9 bases. CDR1 SGHAT and CDR2 FQNNGV come from the germline V gene. With V trimmed by 5 bases and J by 7 bases, 9 bases remained unmatched. The CDR3 loop spans 14 amino acids. The CDR3 DNA sequence: TGTGCCAGCAGCCGGGACAGGGTTGGCGGGGAGCAGTACTTC. It specifies CASSRDRVGGEQYF.

The CDR3 spells CASSSPSSGGGPDTQYF. The CDR3 DNA reads TGTGCCAGCAGCTCCCCTTCCAGCGGGGGGGGCCCAGATACGCAGTATTTT. The J gene is TRBJ2-3, the V gene TRBV28; 10 bases match TRBD2. CDR3 length: 17 residues. V dropped 6 bases and J dropped 4; count of bases not matched to a gene: 13. Germline-derived CDR1 and CDR2 are MDHEN and SYDVKM. The variable domain in full, completed from reference TRBV28 and TRBJ2-3, reads DVKVTQSSRYLVKRTGEKVFLECVQDMDHENMFWYRQDPGLGLRLIYFSYDVKMKEKGDIPEGYSVSREKKERFSLILESASTNQTSMYLCASSSPSSGGGPDTQYFGPGTRLTVL.

The chain is built from TRBV20-1 and TRBJ1-2, with D possibly matching TRBD1 (5 bases). The CDR3 sequence is 11 residues long. Between the trimmed V and J ends, which lost 6 bases and 7 bases, there was a span of 12 bases. Per germline, CDR1 DFQATT and CDR2 SNEGSKA (reference sequence). The chain's CDR3 is CSASVRVGYTF. In DNA form, the CDR3 reads TGCAGTGCAAGCGTCAGGGTTGGCTACACCTTC.

The V and J genes are TRBV15 and TRBJ2-7, with D unresolved. The CDR3 has 14 amino acids. CDR1 and CDR2 from the germline V gene are LNHNV and YYDKDF (reference sequence). Trimming left V 1 base short and J 3 bases short, with 10 bases between. CDR3 nucleotides: TGTGCCACCAGCAGAGGAGCTAATAACTACGAGCAGTACTTC. The encoded protein is CATSRGANNYEQYF.

The CDR3: CASRPSSGNTIYF. For the CDR3, the DNA is TGTGCCAGTAGGCCTAGTTCTGGAAACACCATATATTTT. The V call is TRBV19, the J call TRBJ1-3; D remains unclear. V lost 6 bases, J lost 1 base, and 7 bases lay in between. From germline, CDR1 is LNHDA and CDR2 SQIVND (reference sequence). CDR3 length: 13 residues.

The chain joins TRBV5-1 to TRBJ1-2; 7 bases fit TRBD1. The CDR3 is 15 residues long. Trimming removed 0 bases from V and 4 bases from J; junction bases left unmatched: 6. Germline lookup yields CDR1 SGHRS and CDR2 YFSETQ. CDR3 residues: CASSLGGGQLYGYTF. The DNA for the CDR3 is TGCGCCAGCAGCTTGGGTGGGGGACAGCTCTATGGCTACACCTTC.

The chain links TRBV29-1 to TRBJ2-1; 9 bases fit TRBD1. Germline-derived CDR1 and CDR2 are SQVTM and ANQGSEA. The CDR3 extends over 15 amino acids. Trimming cost V 3 bases and J 4 bases; bases outside gene matches: 7. The CDR3 sequence is CSVDAGTGIYNEQFF. CDR3 coding DNA: TGCAGCGTTGACGCCGGGACAGGGATATACAATGAGCAGTTCTTC.

The J gene is TRBJ2-7, the V gene TRBV6-1; tentative D call: TRBD1 (6 bases). Per the germline V gene, CDR1 is MNHNS and CDR2 is SASEGT. Trimming shortened V by 4 bases and J by 2 bases, and 12 bases separated the two germline ends. CDR3 length: 14 residues. In DNA form, the CDR3 reads TGTGCCAGCAGTGCTCTCAGGGGAACCTACGAGCAGTACTTC. It specifies CASSALRGTYEQYF.

This clone turned up a few times. The genes are TRBV29-1 and TRBJ2-1, with 11 bases that match TRBD1. Trimming took 8 bases from V and 8 from J; bases not matched to a gene: 5. This CDR3 has 12 amino acids. Germline CDR1 SQVTM, CDR2 ANQGSEA. The CDR3 here is CSIGQGAYEQFF. CDR3 DNA: TGCAGCATAGGACAGGGGGCTTATGAGCAGTTCTTC.

This sequence joins TRBV20-1 and TRBJ2-7; D is ambiguous. The germline CDR1 and CDR2 sequences are DFQATT and SNEGSKA (reference sequence). Trimming removed 6 bases from V and 6 bases from J, with 9 bases in between. This CDR3 is built from 10 residues. CDR3 residues: CSAVRFEQYF. The DNA for the CDR3 is TGCAGTGCCGTCCGGTTCGAGCAGTACTTC.

In nucleotides, the CDR3 is TGTGCCAGTAGAGCGACAGGCGCCAATGGGCAGTACTTC. Protein sequence: CASRATGANGQYF. The rearrangement joins TRBV19 to TRBJ2-7; a possible D gene is TRBD1 (6 bases). From germline, CDR1 is LNHDA and CDR2 SQIVND (reference sequence). This CDR3 has 13 residues. Trimming left V 6 bases short and J 9 bases short, with 18 bases between.